The rows below give T cell receptor beta chains drawn from one sample of a study of cytomegalovirus exposure and HLA in healthy donors. Only in-frame clones appear in the TCRdb table, and some are missing; sequencing was by immunoSEQ multiplex PCR. Here the sample spans roughly 120,000 clones, roughly 68% being singletons. Sample: PBMCs. Receptors were obtained from a man aged 25-45 years in good health and CMV-seropositive. Both conserved end residues are part of each CDR3. Fields, in order: V gene, clone size, J gene, D gene, CDR3 protein, CDR3 DNA. D genes are given only for firm matches. Expanded clones are given a class, and other clones once, few, many or no size at all.

TRBV10-3,few,TRBJ1-2,-,CAIRRHGGRPERYTF,TGTGCCATCAGGCGGCACGGGGGGCGCCCCGAGCGCTACACCTTC
TRBV2,-,TRBJ2-5,TRBD1,CASRKGATTVETQYF,TGTGCCAGCAGGAAGGGGGCAACTACCGTAGAGACCCAGTACTTC
TRBV7-2,-,TRBJ2-4,-,CASSLAGYKNIQYF,TGTGCCAGCAGCTTGGCGGGGTACAAAAACATTCAGTACTTC
TRBV6-1,-,TRBJ2-1,TRBD2,CASSEPTGGHNEQFF,TGTGCCAGCAGTGAACCCACGGGGGGGCATAATGAGCAGTTCTTC
TRBV5-4,-,TRBJ1-2,-,CASSPAGRVDYGYTF,TGTGCCAGCAGCCCGGCCGGCAGGGTGGACTATGGCTACACCTTC
TRBV7-2,-,TRBJ2-3,-,CASSLGRGRVPDTQYF,TGTGCCAGCAGCTTAGGGAGGGGCAGGGTCCCAGATACGCAGTATTTT
TRBV11-2,-,TRBJ2-1,TRBD1,CASSTYRGTYNEQFF,TGTGCCAGCAGTACTTACAGGGGGACCTACAATGAGCAGTTCTTC
TRBV9,-,TRBJ2-4,-,CASSVGQTNSQYF,TGTGCCAGCAGCGTCGGACAGACCAACAGTCAGTACTTC
TRBV7-2,-,TRBJ2-1,-,CASSLAVSQDEQFF,TGTGCCAGCAGCTTAGCGGTCAGTCAGGATGAGCAGTTCTTC
TRBV18,-,TRBJ1-1,TRBD1,CASSPRGQSNTEAFF,TGTGCCAGCTCACCACGGGGACAGAGTAACACTGAAGCTTTCTTT
TRBV9,-,TRBJ1-5,TRBD1,CASSVHRGPPQPQHF,TGTGCCAGCAGCGTACACAGGGGCCCCCCTCAGCCCCAGCATTTT
TRBV13,-,TRBJ2-3,TRBD2,CVSSSRLAGGPDTQYF,TGTGTCAGCAGCTCCCGGCTGGCGGGGGGGCCGGATACGCAGTATTTT
TRBV6-5,few,TRBJ1-1,-,CASSYSQGLNTEAFF,TGTGCCAGCAGTTACTCACAGGGTTTGAACACTGAAGCTTTCTTT
TRBV29-1,-,TRBJ2-1,TRBD2,CSVDPHSGRASNPEQFF,TGCAGCGTTGATCCCCATAGCGGGAGGGCCAGTAATCCTGAGCAGTTCTTC
TRBV6-1,-,TRBJ2-1,-,CATAPGHPGYEQFF,TGTGCCACCGCCCCGGGACACCCAGGCTATGAGCAGTTCTTC
TRBV6-5,few,TRBJ2-1,TRBD2,CASSPAGGPHNEQFF,TGTGCCAGCAGCCCAGCGGGAGGGCCCCACAATGAGCAGTTCTTC
TRBV29-1,-,TRBJ2-5,TRBD2,CSVEGTSGSQETQYF,TGCAGCGTGGAAGGGACTAGCGGTAGCCAAGAGACCCAGTACTTC
TRBV6-1,-,TRBJ2-6,-,CASSDNRVFSGANVLTF,TGTGCCAGCAGTGATAACAGGGTCTTCTCTGGGGCCAACGTCCTGACTTTC
TRBV9,-,TRBJ2-2,-,CASSVFGGAPGELFF,TGTGCCAGCAGCGTATTTGGGGGGGCTCCCGGGGAGCTGTTTTTT
TRBV5-1,-,TRBJ2-2,TRBD2,CASSLAARAGLNTGELFF,TGCGCCAGCAGCTTGGCCGCTAGAGCGGGACTGAACACCGGGGAGCTGTTTTTT
TRBV27,few,TRBJ1-4,-,CASSFQGGNEKLFF,TGTGCCAGCAGTTTCCAGGGAGGCAATGAAAAACTGTTTTTT
TRBV30,-,TRBJ1-5,-,CAWSVSSVNQPQHF,TGTGCCTGGAGTGTATCAAGCGTCAATCAGCCCCAGCATTTT
TRBV5-1,-,TRBJ2-5,-,CASSSQGAGPMGEQYF,TGCGCCAGCAGCTCACAGGGCGCAGGGCCTATGGGGGAGCAGTACTTC
TRBV29-1,once,TRBJ1-1,-,CSVLGNSRGNTEAFF,TGCAGCGTTCTTGGTAACTCCAGGGGCAACACTGAAGCTTTCTTT
TRBV23-1,-,TRBJ2-1,TRBD2,CASSPPGLAGGSSYNEQFF,TGCGCCAGCAGTCCCCCGGGACTAGCGGGGGGGAGCTCCTACAATGAGCAGTTCTTC
TRBV9,-,TRBJ2-6,-,CASSRDSTGANVLTF,TGTGCCAGCAGCAGAGACAGTACTGGGGCCAACGTCCTGACTTTC
TRBV6-5,-,TRBJ2-7,TRBD1,CASRLSRDRGREQYF,TGTGCCAGCAGGCTATCCCGGGACAGGGGTCGCGAGCAGTACTTC
TRBV6-1,-,TRBJ2-3,TRBD2,CASSASTSRGGADTQYF,TGTGCCAGCAGTGCTAGTACCTCTCGCGGGGGGGCAGATACGCAGTATTTT
TRBV27,-,TRBJ2-1,TRBD2,CASSLETGGRGEQFF,TGTGCCAGCAGTTTAGAAACGGGGGGACGGGGTGAGCAGTTCTTC
TRBV7-6,once,TRBJ2-5,TRBD2,CASSGLATSETQYF,TGTGCCAGCAGCGGACTAGCGACCTCGGAGACCCAGTACTTC
TRBV6-5,-,TRBJ1-1,-,CASSDYRSFEAFF,TGTGCCAGCAGTGACTACAGGTCCTTTGAAGCTTTCTTT
TRBV30,-,TRBJ1-2,TRBD1,CAWSLRTGLRDYGYTF,TGTGCCTGGAGTCTTCGGACAGGCCTTCGTGACTATGGCTACACCTTC
TRBV6-5,-,TRBJ1-2,-,CASRVAGTDYGYTF,TGTGCCAGCAGGGTCGCTGGTACGGACTATGGCTACACCTTC
TRBV10-3,-,TRBJ1-1,-,CAISESTVGAGVAFF,TGTGCCATCAGTGAGTCGACGGTAGGGGCGGGGGTAGCTTTCTTT
TRBV9,-,TRBJ2-3,-,CASSQGLGTDTQYF,TGTGCCAGCAGCCAAGGACTGGGCACAGATACGCAGTATTTT
TRBV7-9,-,TRBJ1-1,-,CASGTEAFF,TGTGCCTCGGGAACTGAAGCTTTCTTT
TRBV13,-,TRBJ2-7,TRBD2,CASSLALAGVYEQYF,TGTGCCAGCAGCTTAGCCCTAGCGGGGGTCTACGAGCAGTACTTC
TRBV7-3,-,TRBJ2-1,-,CASSLSGRANVGDEQFF,TGTGCCAGCAGCTTAAGTGGCCGGGCCAATGTGGGAGATGAGCAGTTCTTC
TRBV5-5,-,TRBJ2-1,TRBD2,CAGLAGPPSYNEQFF,TGTGCCGGACTAGCGGGGCCACCTTCCTACAATGAGCAGTTCTTC
TRBV2,-,TRBJ1-2,-,CASQGGGYGYTF,TGTGCCAGCCAGGGAGGTGGCTATGGCTACACCTTC
TRBV30,few,TRBJ2-1,TRBD2,CAWSGRLAGGSSYNEQFF,TGTGCCTGGAGTGGTCGACTAGCGGGGGGGAGCTCCTACAATGAGCAGTTCTTC
TRBV29-1,-,TRBJ2-3,-,CSVDEGGWSIF,TGCAGCGTTGATGAGGGTGGGTGGTCTATCTTT